This T cell receptor beta chain stems from a study of spatial heterogeneity in lung cancer. Germline CDR1 ENHRY, CDR2 SYGVKD. The CDR3 sequence is 15 residues long. Between the trimmed V and J ends, which lost 8 bases and 3 bases, there was a span of 19 bases. Time point described: sample taken at primary tumor resection. Sequencing of whole RNA from tumor, nontumor lung or frozen PBMC involved no sorting. The donors were some 70 patients with non-small cell lung cancer that was early-stage and untreated. This clonotype was recorded at least ten times. Its cognate antigen is unknown. The study's findings and limits: Blood contained ubiquitous expanded tumor TCRs more at resection than at follow-up.

On each TCR cDNA molecule, a unique molecular identifier was present. TCRdb redid the calling of the 5' RACE reads with MiXCR, one entry per CDR3 protein. The table includes thousands of distinct CDR3 sequences, 5.4% detected once. The starting material was PBMCs, obtained at surgery. The sequence was obtained from a male donor with early-stage non-small cell lung cancer. J is TRBJ1-2 and V is TRBV10-3, with D hard to call. CDR3 DNA sequence: TGTGCCATCTCGACGGCCCGGCAAGCGGACTATGGCTACACCTTC. Translating gives CAISTARQADYGYTF.